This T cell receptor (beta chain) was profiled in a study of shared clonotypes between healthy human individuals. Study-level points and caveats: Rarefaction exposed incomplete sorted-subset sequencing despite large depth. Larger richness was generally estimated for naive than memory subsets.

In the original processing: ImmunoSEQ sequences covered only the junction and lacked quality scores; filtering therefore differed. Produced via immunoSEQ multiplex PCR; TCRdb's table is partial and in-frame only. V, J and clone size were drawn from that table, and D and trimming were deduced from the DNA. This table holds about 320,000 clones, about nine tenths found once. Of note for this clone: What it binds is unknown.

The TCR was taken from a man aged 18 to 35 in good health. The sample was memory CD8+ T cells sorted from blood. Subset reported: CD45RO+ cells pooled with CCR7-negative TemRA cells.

CDR3: CASSLSTGGVGPQHF. The CDR3 nucleotides are TGTGCCAGCAGCTTATCCACAGGGGGCGTTGGGCCCCAGCATTTT. The rearrangement uses TRBV7-9 and TRBJ1-5; TRBD1 aligns across 9 bases. V was pared by 2 bases and J by 9 bases, with 8 bases of the junction left unmatched. The CDR3 contains 15 residues. Germline CDR1 and CDR2: SEHNR and FQNEAQ (reference sequence).